Listed here are 2 T cell receptor beta chains from one sample, sequenced in a study of identical twins. TCRdb fed the 5' RACE reads into MiXCR, producing one record per CDR3 protein. The data contain some 690,000 distinct CDR3 sequences, less than 25% of them singletons. These data were also reused for a study on T cells expressing NK-cell markers.

The sequenced sample consisted of PBMCs. Receptors originate from a woman in her late teens or twenties in good health.

This clonotype has a count of ten or more. The chain combines TRBV12-3 or TRBV12-4 with TRBJ2-7; 12 bases align to TRBD1. The junction had 5 bases not matched to a gene; V was cut back by 4 bases and J by 4 bases. This CDR3 comprises 15 residues. CDR3 region: CASSSRDRGLYEQYF. In DNA form, the CDR3 reads TGTGCCAGCAGTTCCCGGGACAGGGGGCTTTACGAGCAGTACTTC.

This clonotype was observed a few times. This chain links TRBV6-6 with TRBJ2-2; 7 nucleotides align to TRBD2. The germline V gene encodes CDR1 MNHNY and CDR2 SVGAGI (reference sequence). The junction had 2 bases not matched to a gene; V was cut back by 8 bases and J by 5 bases. CDR3 length: 12 amino acids. The CDR3 DNA is TGTGCCAGCGTCGGGGGGACCGGGGAGCTGTTTTTT. This gives the protein CASVGGTGELFF.